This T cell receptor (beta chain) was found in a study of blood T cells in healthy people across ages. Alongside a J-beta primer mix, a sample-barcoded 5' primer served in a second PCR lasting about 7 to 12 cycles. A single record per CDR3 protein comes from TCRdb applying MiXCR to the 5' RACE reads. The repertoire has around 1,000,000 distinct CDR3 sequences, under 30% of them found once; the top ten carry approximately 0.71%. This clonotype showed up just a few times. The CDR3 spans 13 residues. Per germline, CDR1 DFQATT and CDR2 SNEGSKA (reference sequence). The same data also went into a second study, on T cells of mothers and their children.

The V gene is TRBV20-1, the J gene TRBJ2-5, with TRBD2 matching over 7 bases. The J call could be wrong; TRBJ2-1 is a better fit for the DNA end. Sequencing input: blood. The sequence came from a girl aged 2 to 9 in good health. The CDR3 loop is CSAKAGTYNEQFF. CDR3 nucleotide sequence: TGCAGTGCTAAAGCGGGAACATACAATGAGCAGTTCTTC.